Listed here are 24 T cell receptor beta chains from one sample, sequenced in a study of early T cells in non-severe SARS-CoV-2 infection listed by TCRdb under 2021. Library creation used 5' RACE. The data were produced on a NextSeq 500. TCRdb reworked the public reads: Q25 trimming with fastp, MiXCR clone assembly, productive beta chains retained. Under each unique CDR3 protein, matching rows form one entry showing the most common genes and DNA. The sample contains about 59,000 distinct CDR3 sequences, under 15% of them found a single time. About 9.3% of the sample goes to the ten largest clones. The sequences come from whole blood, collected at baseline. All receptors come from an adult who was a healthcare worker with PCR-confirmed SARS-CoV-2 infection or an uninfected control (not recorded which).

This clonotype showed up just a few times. The CDR3: CASSIGSNTGELFF. The CDR3 DNA is TGTGCCAGTAGTATAGGCTCAAACACCGGGGAGCTGTTTTTT. The V call is TRBV19, the J call TRBJ2-2; D call uncertain. CDR1 is LNHDA, CDR2 SQIVND, per germline (reference sequence). V was cut by 1 base and J by 2 bases, with 5 bases left in between. This CDR3 is built from 14 residues.

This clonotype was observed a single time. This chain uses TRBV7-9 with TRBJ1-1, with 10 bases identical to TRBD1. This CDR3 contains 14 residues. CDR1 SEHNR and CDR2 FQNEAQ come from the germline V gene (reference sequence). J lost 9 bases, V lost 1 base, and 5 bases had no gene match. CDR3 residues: CASSLEGQGTKAFF. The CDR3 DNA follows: TGTGCCAGCAGCTTAGAGGGACAGGGGACCAAAGCTTTCTTT.

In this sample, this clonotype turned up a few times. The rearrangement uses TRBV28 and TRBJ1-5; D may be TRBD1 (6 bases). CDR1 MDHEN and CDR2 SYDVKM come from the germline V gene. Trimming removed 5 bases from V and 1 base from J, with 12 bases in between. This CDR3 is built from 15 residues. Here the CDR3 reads CASSLPRGSNQPQHF. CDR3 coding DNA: TGTGCCAGCAGTCTCCCCAGGGGAAGCAATCAGCCCCAGCATTTT. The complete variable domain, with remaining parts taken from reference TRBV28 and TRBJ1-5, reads DVKVTQSSRYLVKRTGEKVFLECVQDMDHENMFWYRQDPGLGLRLIYFSYDVKMKEKGDIPEGYSVSREKKERFSLILESASTNQTSMYLCASSLPRGSNQPQHFGDGTRLSIL.

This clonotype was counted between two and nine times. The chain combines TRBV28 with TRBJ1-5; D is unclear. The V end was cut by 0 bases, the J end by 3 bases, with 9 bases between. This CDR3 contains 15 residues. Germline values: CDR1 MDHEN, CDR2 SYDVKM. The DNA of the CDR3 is TGTGCCAGCAGTTTATGGCAGGCGACCAATCAGCCCCAGCATTTT. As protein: CASSLWQATNQPQHF.

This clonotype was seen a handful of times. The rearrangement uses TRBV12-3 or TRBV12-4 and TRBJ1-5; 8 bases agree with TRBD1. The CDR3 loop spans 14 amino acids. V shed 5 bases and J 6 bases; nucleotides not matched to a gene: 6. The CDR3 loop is CASSDRGRSQPQHF. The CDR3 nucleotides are TGTGCCAGCAGTGACAGGGGCCGGAGTCAGCCCCAGCATTTT.

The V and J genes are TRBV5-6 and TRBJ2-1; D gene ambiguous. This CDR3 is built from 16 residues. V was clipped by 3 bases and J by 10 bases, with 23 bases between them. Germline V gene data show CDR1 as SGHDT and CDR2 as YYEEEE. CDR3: CASSSYRVPYSKEQFF. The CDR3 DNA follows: TGTGCCAGCAGCTCGTATCGTGTCCCTTACTCAAAGGAGCAGTTCTTC.

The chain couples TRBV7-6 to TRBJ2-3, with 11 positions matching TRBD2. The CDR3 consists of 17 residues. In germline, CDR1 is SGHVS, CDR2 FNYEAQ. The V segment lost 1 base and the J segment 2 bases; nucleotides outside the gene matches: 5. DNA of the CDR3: TGTGCCAGCAGCTTAGGCGTTAGCGGGAGGGCCACAGATACGCAGTATTTT. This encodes CASSLGVSGRATDTQYF.

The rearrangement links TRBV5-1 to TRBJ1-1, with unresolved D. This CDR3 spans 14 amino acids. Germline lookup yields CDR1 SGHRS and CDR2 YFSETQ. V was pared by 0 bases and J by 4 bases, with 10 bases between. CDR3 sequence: CASSLGTLVTEAFF. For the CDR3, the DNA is TGCGCCAGCAGCTTGGGGACCCTGGTCACTGAAGCTTTCTTT.

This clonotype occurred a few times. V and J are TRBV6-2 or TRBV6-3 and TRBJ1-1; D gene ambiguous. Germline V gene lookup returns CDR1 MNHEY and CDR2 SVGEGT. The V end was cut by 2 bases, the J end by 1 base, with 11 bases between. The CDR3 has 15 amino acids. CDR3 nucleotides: TGTGCCAGCAGTTACCTAGGACGGAAGAACACTGAAGCTTTCTTT. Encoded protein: CASSYLGRKNTEAFF.

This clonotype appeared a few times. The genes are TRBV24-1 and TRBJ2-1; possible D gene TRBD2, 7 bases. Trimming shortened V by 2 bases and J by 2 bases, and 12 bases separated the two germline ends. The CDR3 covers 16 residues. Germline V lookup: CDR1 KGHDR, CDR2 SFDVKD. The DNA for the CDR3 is TGTGCCACCAGTGATTCCCGGGGGGCCCCCTACAATGAGCAGTTCTTC. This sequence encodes CATSDSRGAPYNEQFF.

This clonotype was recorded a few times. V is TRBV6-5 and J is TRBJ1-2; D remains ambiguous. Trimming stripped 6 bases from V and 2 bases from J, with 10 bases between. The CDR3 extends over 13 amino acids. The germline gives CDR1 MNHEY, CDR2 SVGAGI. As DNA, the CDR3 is TGTGCCAGCAGGCGTACAGCAAACTATGGCTACACCTTC. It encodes CASRRTANYGYTF.

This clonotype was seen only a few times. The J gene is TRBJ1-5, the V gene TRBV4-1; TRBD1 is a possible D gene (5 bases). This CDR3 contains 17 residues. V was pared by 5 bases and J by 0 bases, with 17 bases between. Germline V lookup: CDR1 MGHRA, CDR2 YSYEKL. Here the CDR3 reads CASSKGTGLSSNQPQHF. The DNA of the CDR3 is TGCGCCAGCAGCAAGGGTACGGGACTGAGTAGCAATCAGCCCCAGCATTTT.

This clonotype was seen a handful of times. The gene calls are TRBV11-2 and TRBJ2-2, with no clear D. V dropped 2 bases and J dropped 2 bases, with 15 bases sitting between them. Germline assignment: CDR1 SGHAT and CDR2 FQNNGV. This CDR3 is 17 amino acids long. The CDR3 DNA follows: TGTGCCAGCAGCTTACCCGGGTTTACCAAAAACACCGGGGAGCTGTTTTTT. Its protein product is CASSLPGFTKNTGELFF.

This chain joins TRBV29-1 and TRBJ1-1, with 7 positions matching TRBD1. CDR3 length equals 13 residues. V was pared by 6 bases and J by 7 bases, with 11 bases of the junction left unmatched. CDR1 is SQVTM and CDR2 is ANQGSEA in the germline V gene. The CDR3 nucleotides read TGCAGCGTCCCCAGGGAGGGGGCAGGTGAAGCTTTCTTT. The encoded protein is CSVPREGAGEAFF.

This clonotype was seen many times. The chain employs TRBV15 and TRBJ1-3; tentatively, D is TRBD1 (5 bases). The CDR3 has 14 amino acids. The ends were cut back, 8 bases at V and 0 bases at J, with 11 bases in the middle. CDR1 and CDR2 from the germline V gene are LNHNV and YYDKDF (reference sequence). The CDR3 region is CATSGTVSGNTIYF. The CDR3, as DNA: TGTGCCACCTCCGGGACGGTCTCTGGAAACACCATATATTTT.

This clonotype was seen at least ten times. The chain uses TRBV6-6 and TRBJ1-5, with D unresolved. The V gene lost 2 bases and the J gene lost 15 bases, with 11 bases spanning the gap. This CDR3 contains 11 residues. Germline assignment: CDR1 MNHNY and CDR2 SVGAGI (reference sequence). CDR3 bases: TGTGCCAGCAGTTACGAGAACAGTCGGCATTTT. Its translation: CASSYENSRHF.

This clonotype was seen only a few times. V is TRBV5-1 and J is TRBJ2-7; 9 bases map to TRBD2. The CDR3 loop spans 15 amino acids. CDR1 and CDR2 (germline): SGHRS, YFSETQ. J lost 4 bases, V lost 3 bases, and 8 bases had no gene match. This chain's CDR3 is CASSSLPGLAYEQYF. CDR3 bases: TGCGCCAGCAGCTCGTTACCGGGACTAGCTTACGAGCAGTACTTC.

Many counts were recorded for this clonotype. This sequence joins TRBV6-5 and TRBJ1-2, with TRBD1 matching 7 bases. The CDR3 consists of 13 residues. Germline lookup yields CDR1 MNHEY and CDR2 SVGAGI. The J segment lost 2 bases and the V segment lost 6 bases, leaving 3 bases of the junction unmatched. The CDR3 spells CASSLTGNYGYTF. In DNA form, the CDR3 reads TGTGCCAGCAGCTTGACAGGGAACTATGGCTACACCTTC.

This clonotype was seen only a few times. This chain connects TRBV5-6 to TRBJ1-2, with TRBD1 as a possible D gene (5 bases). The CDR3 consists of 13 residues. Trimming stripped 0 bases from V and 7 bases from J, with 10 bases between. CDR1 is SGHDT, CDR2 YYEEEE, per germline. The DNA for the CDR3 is TGTGCCAGCAGCTTGGTGAGGGGTTTTGGCTACACCTTC. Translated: CASSLVRGFGYTF.

The CDR3 loop reads CASTWTGVYNEQFF. Here the CDR3 DNA reads TGTGCCAGCACTTGGACAGGGGTATACAATGAGCAGTTCTTC. J is TRBJ2-1 and V is TRBV6-2 or TRBV6-3; TRBD1 matches at 9 bases. The CDR3 covers 14 residues. V gave up 7 bases and J gave up 4 bases; unmatched junction bases: 5. Germline assignment: CDR1 MNHEY and CDR2 SVGEGT.

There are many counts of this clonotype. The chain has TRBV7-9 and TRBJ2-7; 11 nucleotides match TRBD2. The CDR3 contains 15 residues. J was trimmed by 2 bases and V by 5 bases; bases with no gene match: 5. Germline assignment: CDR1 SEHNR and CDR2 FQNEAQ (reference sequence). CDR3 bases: TGTGCCAGCAGCGAACGACTAGCGGGACCCTACGAGCAGTACTTC. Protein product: CASSERLAGPYEQYF.

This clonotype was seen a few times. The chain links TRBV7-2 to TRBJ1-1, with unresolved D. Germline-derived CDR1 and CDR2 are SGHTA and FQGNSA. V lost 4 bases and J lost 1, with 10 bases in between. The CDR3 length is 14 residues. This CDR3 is CASSYLGSNTEAFF. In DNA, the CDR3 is TGTGCCAGCAGCTATCTGGGCTCGAACACTGAAGCTTTCTTT.

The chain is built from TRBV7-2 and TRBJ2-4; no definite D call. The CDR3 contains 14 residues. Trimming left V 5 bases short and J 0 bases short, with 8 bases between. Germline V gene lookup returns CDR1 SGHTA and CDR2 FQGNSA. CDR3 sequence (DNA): TGTGCCAGCAGCCTTTCAGTAGCCAAAAACATTCAGTACTTC. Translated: CASSLSVAKNIQYF. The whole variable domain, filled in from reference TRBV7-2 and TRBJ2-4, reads GAGVSQSPSNKVTEKGKDVELRCDPISGHTALYWYRQSLGQGLEFLIYFQGNSAPDKSGLPSDRFSAERTGGSVSTLTIQRTQQEDSAVYLCASSLSVAKNIQYFGAGTRLSVL.

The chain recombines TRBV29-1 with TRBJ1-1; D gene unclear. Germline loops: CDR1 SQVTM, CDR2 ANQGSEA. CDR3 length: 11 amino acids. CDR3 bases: TGCTCTAGGAAATTGAACACTGAAGCTTTCTTT. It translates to CSRKLNTEAFF.